This entry lists 8 T cell receptor beta chains sequenced from one sample in a study of OX40 agonist ivuxolimab in advanced cancers. Only in-frame clones appear in the TCRdb table, and some are missing; sequencing was by immunoSEQ multiplex PCR. The sample holds about 130,000 clones, under 95% seen once. The sample here was CD4+ or CD8+ T cells sorted from blood, taken in a trial of the OX40 agonist ivuxolimab. The receptors stem from an adult with an advanced solid tumor such as melanoma, head and neck, liver or kidney cancer.

The V gene is TRBV2, the J gene TRBJ2-2; maybe TRBD1 (5 bases). Germline V CDR1 and CDR2: SNHLY, FYNNEI. This CDR3 is built from 17 residues. V gave up 3 bases and J gave up 1 base, with 15 bases separating them. The CDR3 DNA follows: TGTGCCAGCAGTGATCTGGACACCAGACTGAACACCGGGGAGCTGTTTTTT. Encoded protein: CASSDLDTRLNTGELFF.

The rearrangement joins TRBV28 to TRBJ2-2, with a tentative D call TRBD2 (5 bases). The V end lost 6 bases, the J end lost 3 bases, and 11 bases lay between the germline ends. The CDR3 loop spans 14 amino acids. CDR1 and CDR2 (germline): MDHEN, SYDVKM. The CDR3 loop is CASSPLAYTGELFF. CDR3 DNA: TGTGCCAGCAGCCCCCTAGCATACACCGGGGAGCTGTTTTTT.

The rearrangement joins TRBV9 to TRBJ2-1, with no clear D. Trimming took 4 bases from V and 2 from J, leaving 16 bases between them. The CDR3 loop spans 16 amino acids. The germline V gene encodes CDR1 SGDLS and CDR2 YYNGEE. CDR3 in amino acids: CASSPMAGATYNEQFF. The DNA of the CDR3 is TGTGCCAGCAGCCCTATGGCCGGAGCTACCTACAATGAGCAGTTCTTC.

This chain connects TRBV9 to TRBJ1-4; the match to TRBD1 covers 10 bases. The CDR3 is 15 amino acids. V gave up 0 bases and J gave up 8 bases; unmatched junction bases: 4. From germline, CDR1 is SGDLS and CDR2 YYNGEE. The CDR3 DNA is TGTGCCAGCAGCGTAGCGGGACAGGGGACCGAAAAACTGTTTTTT. Translation gives CASSVAGQGTEKLFF.

This chain uses TRBV9 with TRBJ1-3; a weak D match, TRBD1 (6 bases). Germline lookup yields CDR1 SGDLS and CDR2 YYNGEE. Trimming pared 2 bases from V and 4 bases from J, leaving 13 bases between. The CDR3 contains 15 residues. The CDR3 is CASSVTGLAGNTIYF. CDR3 DNA: TGTGCCAGCAGCGTTACAGGGTTGGCGGGAAACACCATATATTTT. The full variable domain, rest sourced from reference TRBV9 and TRBJ1-3, is DSGVTQTPKHLITATGQRVTLRCSPRSGDLSVYWYQQSLDQGLQFLIQYYNGEERAKGNILERFSAQQFPDLHSELNLSSLELGDSALYFCASSVTGLAGNTIYFGEGSWLTVV.

This chain joins TRBV9 and TRBJ1-1, with D possibly TRBD1 on 5 matching bases. This CDR3 is built from 15 residues. V lost 3 bases and J 2 bases, leaving 14 bases between the germline ends. Germline loops: CDR1 SGDLS, CDR2 YYNGEE. In nucleotides, the CDR3 is TGTGCCAGCAGCGGAACTAATGACAGAAACACTGAAGCTTTCTTT. Its protein product is CASSGTNDRNTEAFF.

The chain joins TRBV27 to TRBJ2-1; possibly TRBD1 for D (5 bases). Trimming took 6 bases from V and 6 from J, leaving 18 bases between them. CDR1 and CDR2 (germline): MNHEY, SMNVEV (reference sequence). This CDR3 has 15 residues. The DNA of the CDR3 is TGTGCCAGCAGCCTCCGGACAAACGCGTTCAATGAGCAGTTCTTC. This encodes CASSLRTNAFNEQFF.

This chain joins TRBV7-9 and TRBJ2-7, with D possibly matching TRBD1 (5 bases). From germline, CDR1 is SEHNR and CDR2 FQNEAQ (reference sequence). The V gene lost 2 bases and the J gene lost 7 bases, with 12 bases spanning the gap. The CDR3 covers 13 residues. CDR3 sequence: CASSLQGPGEQYF. The CDR3 DNA sequence: TGTGCCAGCAGCTTACAGGGTCCCGGGGAGCAGTACTTC.